This entry describes one TCR beta chain. The sample holds a few counts of this clonotype. Its antigen is unknown. Nothing much larger sits one base from this clone, and base qualities are not available. This sample was included in a study of T cells of healthy individuals (dated 2018 in TCRdb). The CDR3 contains 18 residues, cysteine and phenylalanine counted. Only the CDR3 region is kept as DNA, spanning 54 bases read in frame from base 1. Library construction relied on 5' RACE. Sequencing used an Illumina MiSeq. TCRdb trimmed public reads at Q25 via fastp, called clones via MiXCR and kept in-frame beta chains. Entries that share a CDR3 protein sequence are merged under the most common genes and DNA. This sample comprises about 57,000 distinct CDR3 sequences, roughly 17% of them detected only once. In total, the top ten clones hold less than 6% of the sample.

This receptor was identified in a human donor in good health. The V and J segments used are TRBV21-1 and TRBJ1-5; the D call in the table, TRBD1, was not verified against the DNA. TRBV21-1 is given as a pseudogene. This receptor has the CDR3 CASSNSNFVGESNQPQHF. The bases read TGTGCCAGCAGCAATTCTAATTTTGTGGGGGAAAGCAATCAGCCCCAGCATTTT.